The sequence of this TCR beta chain was determined in a study of control samples from healthy donors and cancer patients (dated by TCRdb to between 2020 and 2021). Regarding this clone: The target of this receptor is not known. No clone much larger than this one lies a single base away; base qualities are absent.

Sequences SNHLY (CDR1) and FYNNEI (CDR2) are obtained from the germline V gene. There are 12 amino acids in the CDR3, from cysteine to phenylalanine inclusive. The kept DNA is CDR3 alone, 36 bases in frame from the first base. V was cut back by 4 bases and J by 3 bases, leaving a gap of 7 bases between them. Preparation of the library involved the immunoSEQ multiplex PCR assay. Not all clones reach the TCRdb copy of this immuneACCESS table, which keeps in-frame sequences only. Checked studies attribute under half of the gap to unresolved V genes and leave the rest unexplained. For this sample the table gives approximately 170,000 clones, of which 90% were detected only once. The ten biggest clones cover 1.4% of the sample.

The clonotype originates from a woman aged 50 to 60 in good health. Sequencing was performed on blood. The rearranged segments are TRBV2 and TRBJ2-7; the best D guess is TRBD1, with 5 bases matching. Here the CDR3 is given as CASSADSYEQYF. The DNA sequence is TGTGCCAGCAGTGCCGACAGCTACGAGCAGTACTTC. The variable domain in full, with residues beyond the CDR3 obtained from the reference TRBV2 and TRBJ2-7 genes, is EPEVTQTPSHQVTQMGQEVILRCVPISNHLYFYWYRQILGQKVEFLVSFYNNEISEKSEIFDDQFSVERPDGSNFTLKIRSTKLEDSAMYFCASSADSYEQYFGPGTRLTVT.